These 26 T cell receptor beta chains were sequenced from one sample in a study of CD8+ T cells in alopecia areata (dated by TCRdb to 2016 to 2018). This specimen's time point label, per the study, means: mouse skin 6 weeks after grafting, around onset of hair loss. Library prep was done by the immunoSEQ multiplex PCR assay. RNA was extracted from all samples and reverse transcribed into cDNA, which served as template for TCR sequencing. Not all clones reach the TCRdb copy of this immuneACCESS table, which keeps in-frame sequences only. Checked studies attribute under half of the gap to unresolved V genes and leave the rest unexplained. With about 6,100 clones recorded, this sample contains no clone counted only once. Together, the top ten hold roughly a quarter of the sample. Sequenced material: skin, taken at week 6. All receptors derive from a C3H/HeJ mouse with alopecia areata. Mice of this strain bear MHC haplotype H2-k.

Details on this clone: The listed genes are named as in mouse. The CDR3 goes on 4 residues after the read ends, and that part is filled in from the germline J gene. This sequence joins TRBV19 and TRBJ2-7, with 10 bases aligning to TRBD2. With 2 bases clipped from V and 3 bases from J, the junction kept 2 bases outside the gene matches. The CDR3 spans 14 residues. Germline-derived CDR1 and CDR2 are FNHDT and SITEND (reference sequence). The chain's CDR3 is CASSMLGGRYEQYF. CDR3 DNA, as far as it was read: TGTGCCAGCAGTATGCTGGGGGGGCGCTAT.

The sample holds many counts of this clone. Here the gene names and germline are mouse. The read stops 4 residues short of the end of the CDR3; the missing end is completed from the germline J gene. The chain has TRBV5 and TRBJ2-5; 9 nucleotides agree with TRBD2. Germline values: CDR1 LGHNA, CDR2 YNLKQL (reference sequence). The CDR3 has 15 amino acids. The CDR3 loop reads CASSQEMGGPDTQYF. The sequenced part of the CDR3 DNA is TGTGCCAGCAGCCAAGAGATGGGGGGGCCAGAC.

A word on this clone: All gene names here are mouse names. The sequence runs out 4 residues before the end of the CDR3; the remainder is reconstructed from the germline J gene. The J gene is TRBJ2-3, the V gene TRBV1; possibly TRBD1 for D (6 bases). Germline CDR1 NSQYPW, CDR2 LRSPGD (reference sequence). V was pared by 0 bases and J by 0 bases, with 13 bases between. This CDR3 region has 17 residues. CDR3: CTCSAEGTKSSAETLYF. The sequenced part of the CDR3 DNA is TGCACCTGCAGTGCAGAGGGGACAAAATCTAGTGCAGAA.

Points on this clone: Genes and germline come from the mouse. The sequenced fragment ends 4 residues before the CDR3 boundary, so the rest is inferred from the germline J gene. The chain recombines TRBV5 with TRBJ2-2; 8 bases agree with TRBD1. Per germline, CDR1 LGHNA and CDR2 YNLKQL (reference sequence). Trimming took 4 bases from V and 4 from J; bases not matched to a gene: 5. The CDR3 runs to 15 residues. Here the CDR3 reads CASSPQGAGTGQLYF. The CDR3 bases that were read are TGTGCCAGCAGCCCGCAGGGGGCAGGCACCGGG.

This clone was counted between two and nine times. Mouse germline and gene names are used. The read comes to an end 4 residues before the CDR3 does, leaving the germline J gene to fill in the end. This chain links TRBV19 with TRBJ2-1; tentatively, D is TRBD1 (6 bases). V was clipped by 4 bases and J by 4 bases, with 9 bases between them. Germline lookup yields CDR1 FNHDT and CDR2 SITEND (reference sequence). The CDR3 is 13 amino acids. The sequenced CDR3 bases are TGTGCCAGCAGTTCGGACAGTTATGCT. Residues: CASSSDSYA. The CDR3 in full is CASSSDSYAEQFF. Combining the CDR3 with reference TRBV19 and TRBJ2-1 gives the whole variable domain GGIITQTPKFLIGQEGQKLTLKCQQNFNHDTMYWYRQDSGKGLRLIYYSITENDLQKGDLSEGYDASREKKSSFSLTVTSAQKNEMAVFLCASSSDSYAEQFFGPGTRLTVL.

This clone occurred many times. Germline and genes here are mouse. CDR3 protein: CASGGQYAEQFF. The CDR3 DNA, read in part, is TGTGCCAGCGGAGGACAGTATGCT. The gene calls are TRBV13-2 and TRBJ2-1; possible D gene TRBD1, 6 bases. The read ends 4 residues early relative to the CDR3; the germline J gene fills the gap. Trimming took 5 bases from V and 4 from J, leaving 7 bases between them. The V gene's germline CDR1 is NNHNN and CDR2 SYGAGS (reference sequence). This CDR3 spans 12 amino acids.

Worth noting for this clone: The genes and germline here are from mouse. The read gets to within 4 residues of the CDR3 end, and the germline J gene fills in the rest. The chain links TRBV29 to TRBJ2-3; 7 bases line up with TRBD1. The germline V gene encodes CDR1 MSHET and CDR2 SYDVDS. The CDR3 has 17 amino acids. The junction had 6 bases not matched to a gene; V was cut back by 0 bases and J by 0 bases. CDR3 protein: CASSLSSRGSSAETLYF. The CDR3 bases that were read are TGTGCTAGCAGTTTATCGAGCAGGGGGTCTAGTGCAGAA.

This clone showed up many times. The gene symbols are mouse symbols. The read halts 4 residues ahead of the CDR3 end, with the missing end drawn from the germline J gene. V and J are TRBV19 and TRBJ2-4; D is undetermined. This CDR3 comprises 13 residues. Germline V gene sequence: CDR1 FNHDT, CDR2 SITEND (reference sequence). V was pared by 8 bases and J by 0 bases, with 10 bases between. The CDR3 spells CASSPKSQNTLYF. CDR3 bases read: TGTGCCAGTTCCCCCAAGAGTCAAAAC.

This clone was seen a few times. These gene names are mouse names. The CDR3 is cut off 4 residues early in the read; its end comes from the germline J gene. The J gene is TRBJ1-1, the V gene TRBV5; TRBD1 might be the D (5 bases). Trimming cost V 4 bases and J 0 bases, with 12 bases left between them. CDR1 is LGHNA, CDR2 YNLKQL, per germline (reference sequence). The CDR3 totals 15 residues. The CDR3 here is CASSPPRAPNTEVFF. CDR3 DNA (partial): TGTGCCAGCAGCCCCCCCAGGGCGCCAAACACA.

In regard to this clone: The gene names here belong to mouse. The sequenced fragment ends 4 residues before the CDR3 boundary, so the rest is inferred from the germline J gene. The chain uses TRBV31 and TRBJ1-2; 9 positions match TRBD1. The junction had 5 bases not matched to a gene; V was cut back by 0 bases and J by 3 bases. Germline CDR1 GKSSPN, CDR2 SITVG. This CDR3 is built from 15 residues. The CDR3 sequence is CAWSLRRTGDSDYTF. The DNA read from the CDR3 is TGTGCCTGGAGTCTAAGGCGGACAGGGGACTCC.

This clone was counted ten times or more. Mouse gene names apply. Read sequence stops 4 residues before the CDR3 end, and the germline J gene provides the missing end. The chain employs TRBV19 and TRBJ2-1; TRBD2 might be the D (6 bases). CDR3 length: 13 residues. The germline V gene has CDR1 FNHDT and CDR2 SITEND (reference sequence). Deletions cut 2 bases from V and 3 bases from J, with 6 bases between. The CDR3 sequence is CASSMGGYAEQFF. The CDR3 bases that were read are TGTGCCAGCAGTATGGGGGGCTATGCT.

The table lists this clone with many counts. Gene names follow the mouse nomenclature. Read data end 4 residues before the CDR3 end; the end is taken from the germline J gene. The chain carries TRBV13-1 and TRBJ1-1; 8 nucleotides align to TRBD1. This CDR3 comprises 13 residues. CDR1 NSHNY and CDR2 SYGAGN come from the germline V gene. The CDR3 DNA, read in part, is TGTGCCAGCAGTGAGAGGACAGGGCCA. The encoded protein is CASSERTGP. The entire CDR3 is CASSERTGPEVFF.

In its sample, this clone was seen many times. Mouse germline and gene names are used. The CDR3 extends 4 residues past the end of the read, so its final part is completed from the germline J gene. The chain combines TRBV16 with TRBJ2-4; 11 positions match TRBD2. Germline assignment: CDR1 SGHSA and CDR2 FRNQAP. This CDR3 has 15 amino acids. The CDR3 bases that were read are TGTGCAAGCAGCTTAAGGGACTGGGGGAGGAAC. Translating it yields CASSLRDWGRN. The complete CDR3 protein is CASSLRDWGRNTLYF.

This clone was recorded a few times. Mouse gene names apply. Sequencing ends 4 residues short of the CDR3 end; the germline J gene provides the rest. The chain carries TRBV13-1 and TRBJ2-7; D remains ambiguous. CDR3 length equals 13 residues. Germline loops: CDR1 NSHNY, CDR2 SYGAGN. The germline V and J ends were trimmed by 6 bases and 0 bases, with 10 bases remaining between them. CDR3 in amino acids: CASTPASSYEQYF. The part of the CDR3 DNA that was read is TGTGCCAGCACCCCCGCCAGCTCCTAT.

This clone was picked up a small number of times. Gene names and germline match the mouse. The read terminates 4 residues ahead of where the CDR3 ends, so the germline J gene completes it. The chain carries TRBV13-2 and TRBJ1-1; 7 bases agree with TRBD1. Germline V gene sequence: CDR1 NNHNN, CDR2 SYGAGS (reference sequence). Trimming took 0 bases from V and 1 from J; bases not matched to a gene: 3. CDR3 size: 15 residues. The covered CDR3 bases are TGTGCCAGCGGTGATGCAGGGGGGAGAAACACA. Protein sequence: CASGDAGGRNT. The complete CDR3 protein is CASGDAGGRNTEVFF.

As to this clone: Genes and germline are mouse. The covered CDR3 bases are TGTGCCAGCAGTGCCAGGACAATTCAAGAC. Protein sequence: CASSARTIQD. The CDR3, in full, reads CASSARTIQDTQYF. The V gene is TRBV13-3, the J gene TRBJ2-5; tentatively, D is TRBD1 (5 bases). The CDR3 end is not reached by the read, which stops 4 residues before it; the germline J gene fills it in. The length of the CDR3 is 14 residues. Trimming shortened V by 3 bases and J by 3 bases, and 11 bases separated the two germline ends. The V gene's germline CDR1 is NNHDY and CDR2 SYVADS. Full variable domain (remainder filled in from reference TRBV13-3 and TRBJ2-5): EAAVTQSPRSKVAVTGGKVTLSCHQTNNHDYMYWYRQDTGHGLRLIHYSYVADSTEKGDIPDGYKASRPSQENFSLILELASLSQTAVYFCASSARTIQDTQYFGPGTRLLVL.

In its sample, this clone was seen many times. Mouse germline and gene names are used. The CDR3 end falls 4 residues outside the read, so it is completed with the germline J gene. The chain recombines TRBV29 with TRBJ1-2; 8 bases match TRBD1. Germline assignment: CDR1 MSHET and CDR2 SYDVDS. The CDR3 runs to 11 residues. J lost 3 bases, V lost 11 bases, and 2 bases had no gene match. The DNA read from the CDR3 is TGTGCTGCGGGACAGGACTCC. It codes for CAAGQDS. From start to end, the CDR3 is CAAGQDSDYTF. The variable domain in full, with the rest retrieved from reference TRBV29 and TRBJ1-2, is DMKVTQMPRYLIKRMGENVLLECGQDMSHETMYWYRQDPGLGLQLIYISYDVDSNSEGDIPKGYRVSRKKREHFSLILDSAKTNQTSVYFCAAGQDSDYTFGSGTRLLVI.

This clone was found many times. Gene names and germline match the mouse. The CDR3 extends 3 residues past the end of the read, so its final part is completed from the germline J gene. Other DNA sequences in this sample translate to the same CDR3. The chain combines TRBV19 with TRBJ1-6; 7 positions match TRBD1. TRBJ1-6 is an open reading frame, and its role is uncertain. The CDR3 loop spans 14 amino acids. Unmatched junction bases numbered 0, after V lost 3 bases and J lost 3 bases. Per germline, CDR1 FNHDT and CDR2 SITEND (reference sequence). CDR3 in amino acids: CASSRDSYNSPLYF. Partial CDR3 DNA: TGTGCCAGCAGTAGGGACAGCTATAATTCGCCC.

This clone was seen more than once but under ten times. Gene names are the mouse ones. The read stops 4 residues short of the end of the CDR3; the missing end is completed from the germline J gene. The chain has TRBV13-3 and TRBJ2-7, with 10 nucleotides matching TRBD1. The CDR3 sequence is 15 residues long. Germline V gene lookup returns CDR1 NNHDY and CDR2 SYVADS. The CDR3 sequence: CASSDAGQGVYEQYF. CDR3 bases read: TGTGCCAGCAGTGATGCCGGACAGGGGGTATAT.

This clone was counted many times. These gene names are mouse names. The CDR3 goes on 4 residues after the read ends, and that part is filled in from the germline J gene. The gene calls are TRBV1 and TRBJ2-5; D perhaps matches TRBD2 (5 bases). CDR1 is NSQYPW and CDR2 is LRSPGD in the germline V gene (reference sequence). V was cut by 0 bases and J by 1 base, with 5 bases left in between. This CDR3 spans 14 amino acids. The CDR3 sequence is CTCSADWDQDTQYF. Incomplete CDR3 DNA: TGCACCTGCAGTGCAGACTGGGACCAAGAC.

This clone was counted between two and nine times. Gene names and germline refer to mouse. The CDR3 is cut off 4 residues early in the read; its end comes from the germline J gene. The genes are TRBV13-1 and TRBJ2-1; 11 bases map to TRBD1. CDR3 length: 15 residues. Per the germline V gene, CDR1 is NSHNY and CDR2 is SYGAGN. The trim removed 5 bases at V and 3 bases at J, leaving 4 bases unmatched. The CDR3 here is CASSPGTGGYAEQFF. Incomplete CDR3 DNA: TGTGCCAGCAGCCCCGGGACAGGGGGCTATGCT.

Of note for this clone: Each gene name is a mouse one. CDR3 DNA (partial): TGTGCCAGCAGCTCGGGACAGGGAGACTCC. Translating it yields CASSSGQGDS. The full CDR3 is CASSSGQGDSDYTF. The chain is built from TRBV4 and TRBJ1-2; 9 nucleotides match TRBD1. Read coverage stops 4 residues before the CDR3 terminus; the germline J gene supplies the remainder. V trimming: 4 bases; J trimming: 3 bases; junction bases outside the gene matches: 3. The CDR3 spans 14 residues. Germline CDR1 is LGHDT and CDR2 is YNNKQL (reference sequence).

Ten or more counts support this clone. The genes are named according to mouse. Read sequence stops 4 residues before the CDR3 end, and the germline J gene provides the missing end. The chain is built from TRBV19 and TRBJ1-1; D is ambiguous. Between the trimmed V and J ends, which lost 1 base and 0 bases, there was a span of 4 bases. The CDR3 has 13 amino acids. Germline lookup yields CDR1 FNHDT and CDR2 SITEND (reference sequence). CDR3 sequence: CASSIRQNTEVFF. CDR3 DNA (partial): TGTGCCAGCAGTATAAGACAGAACACA. Variable domain in full (rest from reference TRBV19 and TRBJ1-1): GGIITQTPKFLIGQEGQKLTLKCQQNFNHDTMYWYRQDSGKGLRLIYYSITENDLQKGDLSEGYDASREKKSSFSLTVTSAQKNEMAVFLCASSIRQNTEVFFGKGTRLTVV.

On this clone itself: The genes are named according to mouse. The CDR3 end lies 4 residues beyond the end of the read and is filled in from the germline J gene. The chain links TRBV13-2 to TRBJ2-7, with 7 bases identical to TRBD1. Germline V gene sequence: CDR1 NNHNN, CDR2 SYGAGS (reference sequence). The CDR3 totals 14 residues. After removal of 0 bases from V and 3 bases from J, the junction contained 3 bases not matched to a gene. CDR3 DNA (partial): TGTGCCAGCGGTGATGATAACAGGGGCTAT. It codes for CASGDDNRGY. The whole CDR3 reads CASGDDNRGYEQYF.

This clone was seen repeatedly, ten times or more. Genes and germline are mouse. From the germline J gene comes the end of the CDR3, since the read stops 4 residues before it. V is TRBV16 and J is TRBJ2-4; 9 bases are a match to TRBD2. Trimming at V came to 1 base and at J to 3 bases, leaving 2 bases not matched to a gene. Germline CDR1 SGHSA, CDR2 FRNQAP. CDR3 length: 15 amino acids. CDR3 bases read: TGTGCAAGCAGCTTAGTGGGGGGGCGACAAAAC. Protein: CASSLVGGRQN. The whole CDR3 protein is CASSLVGGRQNTLYF.

In its sample, this clone was seen many times. These gene names are mouse names. The read comes to an end 4 residues before the CDR3 does, leaving the germline J gene to fill in the end. V is TRBV12-1 and J is TRBJ2-2, with D hard to call. Trimming removed 1 base at V and 3 bases at J, with 5 bases between. The CDR3 is 13 residues long. Germline V CDR1 and CDR2: SGHSN, HYEKVE. The sequenced CDR3 bases are TGTGCCAGCTCTCTGAGGGACACCGGG. It encodes CASSLRDTG. The entire CDR3 protein reads CASSLRDTGQLYF.